One sample yielded the 13 T cell receptor beta chains listed below, sequenced in a study of response to subunit inactivated influenza vaccine. TCRdb passed the RT-PCR reads through MiXCR, listing each CDR3 protein once. The table lists about 780,000 distinct CDR3 sequences, about 18% of them singletons. Sequenced material: PBMCs from blood, taken around 5 days after vaccination. Source of these receptors: a man in his forties or fifties who received an inactivated influenza vaccine.

The CDR3 here is CASSFKGVAEAFF. The DNA for the CDR3 is TGTGCCAGCAGTTTCAAGGGTGTCGCTGAAGCTTTCTTT. The chain has TRBV12-3 or TRBV12-4 and TRBJ1-1, with D uncertain. CDR3 size: 13 residues. V lost 3 bases, J lost 6 bases, and 11 bases lay in between.

This clonotype was picked up many times. The J gene is TRBJ2-7, the V gene TRBV29-1, with unresolved D. V was clipped by 1 base and J by 3 bases, with 10 bases between them. Germline CDR1 SQVTM, CDR2 ANQGSEA. The CDR3 spans 13 residues. The DNA of the CDR3 is TGCAGCGTTGAAGGGAGATCGGTCTACGAGCAGTACTTC. Its protein is CSVEGRSVYEQYF.

This clonotype was observed a handful of times. V gene TRBV10-3 combines with J gene TRBJ2-1, with 8 positions matching TRBD2. CDR1 is ENHRY and CDR2 is SYGVKD in the germline V gene. V shed 5 bases and J 6 bases; nucleotides not matched to a gene: 3. The CDR3 loop spans 13 amino acids. The CDR3 sequence: CAISPREGNEQFF. The CDR3 region has the DNA TGTGCCATCAGTCCTCGGGAGGGCAATGAGCAGTTCTTC.

This clonotype turned up a few times. The chain couples TRBV20-1 to TRBJ2-4; the D is unclear. V was clipped by 6 bases and J by 0 bases, with 24 bases between them. The CDR3 has 18 residues. CDR1 and CDR2 (germline): DFQATT, SNEGSKA (reference sequence). The CDR3 here is CSAPSRKGSDLAKNIQYF. DNA of the CDR3: TGCAGTGCCCCCTCTAGAAAAGGTTCAGACCTAGCCAAAAACATTCAGTACTTC.

This clonotype was detected only a few times. CDR3 in DNA: TGTGCCAGCTCAACCGGGACGATGAACACCGGGGAGCTGTTTTTT. It yields the protein CASSTGTMNTGELFF. The gene calls are TRBV18 and TRBJ2-2, with D tentatively TRBD1 or TRBD2 (5 bases each). V lost 5 bases and J 1 base, leaving 11 bases between the germline ends. The CDR3 totals 15 residues. CDR1 and CDR2 from the germline V gene are KGHSH and LQKENI.

In its sample, this clonotype was seen a few times. The V and J genes are TRBV6-2 or TRBV6-3 and TRBJ2-2; weak D call: TRBD2 (7 bases). The CDR3 runs to 15 residues. In germline, CDR1 is MNHEY, CDR2 SVGEGT. The germline V and J ends were trimmed by 7 bases and 7 bases, with 19 bases remaining between them. The CDR3 sequence: CASIPGGGRFGELFF. The DNA for the CDR3 is TGTGCCAGCATCCCGGGCGGGGGCCGATTCGGGGAGCTGTTTTTT.

The table lists this clonotype with a few counts. V usage is TRBV20-1 and J usage is TRBJ2-5; D is perhaps TRBD2 (6 bases). Germline V gene sequence: CDR1 DFQATT, CDR2 SNEGSKA (reference sequence). V shed 2 bases and J shed 3 bases, with 19 bases lying between them. This CDR3 comprises 16 residues. The CDR3, as DNA: TGCAGTGCTAGATTCCCCGGGGCCGGGGGAAAAGAGACCCAGTACTTC. Residues: CSARFPGAGGKETQYF.

The chain joins TRBV7-9 to TRBJ2-7; D not resolved. Germline V gives CDR1 SEHNR, CDR2 FQNEAQ (reference sequence). V lost 0 bases and J lost 9, with 9 bases in between. This CDR3 spans 12 amino acids. CDR3 DNA: TGTGCCAGCAGCTTAGCAGGCGCCGGGCAGTACTTC. Translated, it gives CASSLAGAGQYF.

The rearrangement links TRBV5-1 to TRBJ2-3, with 7 bases matching TRBD2. The CDR3 runs 18 residues. Germline V gene lookup returns CDR1 SGHRS and CDR2 YFSETQ. V lost 4 bases to trimming and J lost 2 bases; unmatched junction nucleotides: 16. For the CDR3, the DNA is TGCGCCAGCAGCCTGACCCTGATCGTGGGGGGGGACACAGATACGCAGTATTTT. The encoded protein is CASSLTLIVGGDTDTQYF.

This clonotype has ten or more counts. The CDR3 reads CSAPGQGNYEQYF. In nucleotides, the CDR3 is TGCAGTGCTCCAGGACAGGGGAATTACGAGCAGTACTTC. The rearrangement links TRBV20-1 to TRBJ2-7; TRBD1 agrees at 9 bases. CDR1 is DFQATT and CDR2 is SNEGSKA in the germline V gene (reference sequence). Unmatched junction bases numbered 6, after V lost 5 bases and J lost 4 bases. The CDR3 consists of 13 residues.

This chain joins TRBV7-9 and TRBJ2-7; D is unresolved. V was trimmed by 5 bases and J by 7 bases, leaving 15 bases between them. Germline loops: CDR1 SEHNR, CDR2 FQNEAQ (reference sequence). The CDR3 is 13 amino acids. CDR3 sequence reads: CASSEVYPQEQYF. The CDR3 DNA reads as TGTGCCAGCAGCGAAGTTTATCCGCAGGAGCAGTACTTC.

The chain has TRBV11-1 and TRBJ2-5; 7 nucleotides agree with TRBD2. CDR3 size: 15 residues. Per the germline V gene, CDR1 is SGHAT and CDR2 is FQDESV (reference sequence). V shed 5 bases, J shed 1 base, and the junction held 7 bases outside the gene matches. The CDR3 DNA reads TGTGCCAGCAGCACCCGGACTAGTCGCCAAGAGACCCAGTACTTC. Its translation is CASSTRTSRQETQYF.

This chain uses TRBV24-1 with TRBJ1-5; 7 bases map to TRBD1. Trimming removed 4 bases from V and 4 bases from J; junction bases left unmatched: 3. CDR1 and CDR2 (germline): KGHDR, SFDVKD. The CDR3 spans 14 residues. The CDR3 region is CATSEEQGNQPQHF. For the CDR3, the DNA is TGTGCCACCAGTGAGGAACAGGGGAATCAGCCCCAGCATTTT.